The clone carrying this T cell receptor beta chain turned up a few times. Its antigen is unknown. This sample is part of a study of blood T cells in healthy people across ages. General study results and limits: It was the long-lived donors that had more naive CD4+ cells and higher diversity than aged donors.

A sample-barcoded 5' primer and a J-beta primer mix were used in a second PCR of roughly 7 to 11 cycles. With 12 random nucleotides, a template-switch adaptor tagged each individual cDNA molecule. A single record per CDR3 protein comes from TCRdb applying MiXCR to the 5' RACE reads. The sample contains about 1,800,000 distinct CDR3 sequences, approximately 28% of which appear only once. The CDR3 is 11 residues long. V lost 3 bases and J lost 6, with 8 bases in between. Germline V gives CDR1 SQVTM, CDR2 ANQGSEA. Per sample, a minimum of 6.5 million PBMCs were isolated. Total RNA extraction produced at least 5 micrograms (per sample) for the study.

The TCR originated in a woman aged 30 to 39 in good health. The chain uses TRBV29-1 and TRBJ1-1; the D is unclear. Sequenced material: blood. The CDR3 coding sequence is TGCAGCGTTGACACATACGCTGAAGCTTTCTTT. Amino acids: CSVDTYAEAFF.